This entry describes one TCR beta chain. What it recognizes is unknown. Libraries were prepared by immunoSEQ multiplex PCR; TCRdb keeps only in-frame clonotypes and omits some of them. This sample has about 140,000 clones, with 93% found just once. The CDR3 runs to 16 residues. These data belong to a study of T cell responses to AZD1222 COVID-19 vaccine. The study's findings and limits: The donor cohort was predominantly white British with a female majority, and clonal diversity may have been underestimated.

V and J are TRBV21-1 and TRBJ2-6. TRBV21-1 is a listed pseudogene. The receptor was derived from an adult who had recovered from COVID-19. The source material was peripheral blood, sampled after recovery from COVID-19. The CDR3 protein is CASSCRDPSGANVLTF. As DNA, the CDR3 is TGTGCCAGCAGCTGCAGGGACCCCTCTGGGGCCAACGTCCTGACTTTC.